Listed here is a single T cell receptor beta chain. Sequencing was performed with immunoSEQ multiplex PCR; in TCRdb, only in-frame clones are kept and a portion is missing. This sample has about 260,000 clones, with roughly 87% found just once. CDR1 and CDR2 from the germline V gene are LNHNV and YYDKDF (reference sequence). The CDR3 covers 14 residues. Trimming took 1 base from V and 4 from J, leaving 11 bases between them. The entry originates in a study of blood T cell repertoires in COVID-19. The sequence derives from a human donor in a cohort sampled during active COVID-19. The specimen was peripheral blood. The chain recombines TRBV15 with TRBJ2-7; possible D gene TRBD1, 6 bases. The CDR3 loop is CATSRVQGKYEQYF. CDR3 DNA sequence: TGTGCCACCAGCAGAGTTCAGGGGAAGTACGAGCAGTACTTC. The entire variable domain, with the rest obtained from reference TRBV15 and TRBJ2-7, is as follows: DAMVIQNPRYQVTQFGKPVTLSCSQTLNHNVMYWYQQKSSQAPKLLFHYYDKDFNNEADTPDNFQSRRPNTSFCFLDIRSPGLGDTAMYLCATSRVQGKYEQYFGPGTRLTVT.